This T cell receptor beta chain derives from a study of beta chain features in type 1 diabetes. Regarding the study as a whole: People with Type 1 diabetes carried modestly yet significantly shorter TCRB CDR3s in all four CD4+ subsets. Type 1 diabetes patients had fewer VDJ junction insertions and more deletions. Shorter templates might be favored by PCR, equally in patients and controls. TCRB rearrangement may or may not be influenced by HLA type; here this remained unresolved.

Naive, central memory, regulatory and stem cell-like memory cells within the CD4+ compartment were sorted using CD45RO/CCR7/CD25/CD127/CD95/CD27. With V trimmed by 2 bases and J by 7 bases, 5 bases remained unmatched. The V gene's germline CDR1 is SGHTA and CDR2 FQGTGA. The CDR3 contains 14 residues. This clone was counted between two and nine times. Its matching antigen is unknown. The investigators reverse transcribed all of the isolated RNA, so they sequenced expressed TCRB transcripts. TCRdb's copy holds only in-frame clones and misses some; the assay was immunoSEQ multiplex PCR. The sample lists hundreds of thousands of clones, 13% occurring once.

The clonotype was recovered from a man aged 18 to 30 with type 1 diabetes. Sequencing used naive CD4+ T cells from blood. The gene calls are TRBV7-3 and TRBJ2-1; 7 nucleotides match TRBD1. Written as DNA, the CDR3 is TGTGCCAGCAGCTTAGACAGGGAAGTGAATGAGCAGTTCTTC. It yields the protein CASSLDREVNEQFF.